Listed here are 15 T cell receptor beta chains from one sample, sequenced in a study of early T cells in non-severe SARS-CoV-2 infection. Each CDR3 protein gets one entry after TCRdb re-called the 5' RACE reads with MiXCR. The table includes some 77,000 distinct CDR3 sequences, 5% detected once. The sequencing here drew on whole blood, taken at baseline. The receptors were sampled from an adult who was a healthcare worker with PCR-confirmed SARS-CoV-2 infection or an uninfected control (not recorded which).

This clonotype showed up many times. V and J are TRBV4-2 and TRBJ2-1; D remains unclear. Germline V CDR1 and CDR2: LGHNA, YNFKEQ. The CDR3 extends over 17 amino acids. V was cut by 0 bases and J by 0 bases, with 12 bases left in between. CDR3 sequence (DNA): TGTGCCAGCAGCCAAGATGTGGCTTTTAGCTCCTACAATGAGCAGTTCTTC. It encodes CASSQDVAFSSYNEQFF.

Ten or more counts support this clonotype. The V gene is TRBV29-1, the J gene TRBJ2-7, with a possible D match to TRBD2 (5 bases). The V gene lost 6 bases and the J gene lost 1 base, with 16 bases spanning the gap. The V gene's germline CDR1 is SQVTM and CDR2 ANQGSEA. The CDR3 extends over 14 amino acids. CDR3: CSVPDPRESYEQYF. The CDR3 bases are TGCAGCGTCCCCGACCCTAGGGAGTCCTACGAGCAGTACTTC.

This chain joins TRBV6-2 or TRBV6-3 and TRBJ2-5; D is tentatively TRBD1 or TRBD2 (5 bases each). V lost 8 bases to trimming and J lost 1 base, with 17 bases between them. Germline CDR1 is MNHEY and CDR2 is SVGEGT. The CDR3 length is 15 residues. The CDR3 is CASGHPGRLQETQYF. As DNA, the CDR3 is TGTGCCAGCGGCCACCCGGGACGCCTCCAAGAGACCCAGTACTTC.

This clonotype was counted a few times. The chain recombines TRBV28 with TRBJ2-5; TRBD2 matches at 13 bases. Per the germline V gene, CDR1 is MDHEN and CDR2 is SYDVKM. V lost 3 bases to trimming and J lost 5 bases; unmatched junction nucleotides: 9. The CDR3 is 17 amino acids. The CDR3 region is CASSFPLTSGRHETQYF. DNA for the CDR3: TGTGCCAGCAGTTTCCCCTTGACTAGCGGGAGGCATGAGACCCAGTACTTC. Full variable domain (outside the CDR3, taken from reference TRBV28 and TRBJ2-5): DVKVTQSSRYLVKRTGEKVFLECVQDMDHENMFWYRQDPGLGLRLIYFSYDVKMKEKGDIPEGYSVSREKKERFSLILESASTNQTSMYLCASSFPLTSGRHETQYFGPGTRLLVL.

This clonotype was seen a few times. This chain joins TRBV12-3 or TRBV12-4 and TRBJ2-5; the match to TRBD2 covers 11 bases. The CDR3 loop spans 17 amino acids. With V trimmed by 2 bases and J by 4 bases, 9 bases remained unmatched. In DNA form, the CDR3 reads TGTGCCAGCAGTTTAAAGGCTAGCGGGAGGTTTGGAGAGACCCAGTACTTC. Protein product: CASSLKASGRFGETQYF.

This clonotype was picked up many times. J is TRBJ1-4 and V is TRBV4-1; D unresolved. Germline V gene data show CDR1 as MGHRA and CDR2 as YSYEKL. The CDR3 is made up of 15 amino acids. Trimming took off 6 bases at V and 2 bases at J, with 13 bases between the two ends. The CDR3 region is CASRSFFSTNEKLFF. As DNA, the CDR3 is TGCGCCAGCAGATCCTTCTTTTCGACTAATGAAAAACTGTTTTTT.

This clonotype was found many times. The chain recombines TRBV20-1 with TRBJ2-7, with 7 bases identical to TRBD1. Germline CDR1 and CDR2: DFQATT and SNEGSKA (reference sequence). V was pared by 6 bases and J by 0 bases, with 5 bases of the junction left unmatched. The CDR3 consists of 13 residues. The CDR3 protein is CSAQGQHSYEQYF. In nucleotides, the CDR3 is TGCAGTGCCCAGGGACAGCACTCCTACGAGCAGTACTTC.

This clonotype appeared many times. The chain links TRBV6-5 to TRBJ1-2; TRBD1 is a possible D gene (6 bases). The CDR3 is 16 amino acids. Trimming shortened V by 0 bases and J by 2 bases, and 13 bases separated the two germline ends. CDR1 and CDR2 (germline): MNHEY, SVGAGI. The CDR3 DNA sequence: TGTGCCAGCAGTTACTCTGTCAGGGGACCCAACTATGGCTACACCTTC. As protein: CASSYSVRGPNYGYTF.

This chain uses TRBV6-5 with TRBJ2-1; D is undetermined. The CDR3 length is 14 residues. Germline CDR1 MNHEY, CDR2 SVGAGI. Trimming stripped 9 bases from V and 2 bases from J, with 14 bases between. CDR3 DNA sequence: TGTGCCAGTGCGTTGACGGTTACCTACAATGAGCAGTTCTTC. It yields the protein CASALTVTYNEQFF.

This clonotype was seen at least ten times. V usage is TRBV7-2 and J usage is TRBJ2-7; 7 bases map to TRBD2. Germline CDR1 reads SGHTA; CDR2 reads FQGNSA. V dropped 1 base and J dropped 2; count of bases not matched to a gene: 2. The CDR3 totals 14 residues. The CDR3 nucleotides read TGTGCCAGCAGCTTAGAACTAGCGACCTACGAGCAGTACTTC. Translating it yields CASSLELATYEQYF.

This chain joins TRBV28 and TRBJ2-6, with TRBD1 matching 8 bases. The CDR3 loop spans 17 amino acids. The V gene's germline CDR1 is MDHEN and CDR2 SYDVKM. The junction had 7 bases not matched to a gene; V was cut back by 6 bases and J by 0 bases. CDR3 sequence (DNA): TGTGCCAGCAGACCGACAGGGGCCAACTCTGGGGCCAACGTCCTGACTTTC. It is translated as CASRPTGANSGANVLTF.

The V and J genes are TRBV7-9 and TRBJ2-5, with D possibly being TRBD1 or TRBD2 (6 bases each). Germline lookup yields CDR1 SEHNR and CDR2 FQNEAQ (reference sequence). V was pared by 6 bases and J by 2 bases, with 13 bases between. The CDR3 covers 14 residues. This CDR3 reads CASRPKGGQETQYF. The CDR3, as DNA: TGTGCCAGCAGGCCAAAGGGGGGTCAAGAGACCCAGTACTTC.

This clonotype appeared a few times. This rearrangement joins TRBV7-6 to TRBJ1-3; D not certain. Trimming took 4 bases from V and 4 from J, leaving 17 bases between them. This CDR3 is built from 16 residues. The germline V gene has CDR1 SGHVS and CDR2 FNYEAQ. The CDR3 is CASSSGGSLAGNTIYF. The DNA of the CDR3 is TGTGCCAGCAGCTCCGGAGGGTCTTTAGCGGGAAACACCATATATTTT.

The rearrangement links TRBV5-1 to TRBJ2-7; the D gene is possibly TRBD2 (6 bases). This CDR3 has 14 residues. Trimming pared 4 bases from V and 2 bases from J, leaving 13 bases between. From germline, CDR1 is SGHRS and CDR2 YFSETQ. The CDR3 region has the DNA TGCGCCAGCAGCCGGGGCTGGAGGGCCTACGAGCAGTACTTC. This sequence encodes CASSRGWRAYEQYF.

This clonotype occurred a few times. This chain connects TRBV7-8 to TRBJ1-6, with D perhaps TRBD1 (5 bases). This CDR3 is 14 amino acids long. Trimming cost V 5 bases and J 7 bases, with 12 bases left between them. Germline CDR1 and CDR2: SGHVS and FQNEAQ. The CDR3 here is CASSTFRDNSPLHF. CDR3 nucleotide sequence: TGTGCCAGCAGCACGTTCAGGGACAATTCACCCCTCCACTTT. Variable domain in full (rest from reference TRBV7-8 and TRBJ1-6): GAGVSQSPRYKVAKRGQDVALRCDPISGHVSLFWYQQALGQGPEFLTYFQNEAQLDKSGLPSDRFFAERPEGSVSTLKIQRTQQEDSAVYLCASSTFRDNSPLHFGNGTRLTVT.